This TCR beta chain was recorded in a study of T cell repertoires in cytomegalovirus infection. Looking at the study overall: Both recently identified HLA-C-restricted and well-studied HLA-B-restricted CMV epitopes were used in the study. Matching HLA type, along with CMV infection, was indicated by public TCR beta signatures. Findings and caveats of the study: HLA-C-restricted CMV clonotypes gave the most frequent clonotype in two of eight donors. There were carriers of CMV plus the relevant HLA, and cumulative public TCR beta family frequency identified them.

Notes on this clonotype: Its matching antigen is unknown.

TCRdb reprocessed the reads via MiXCR and lists one record per CDR3 protein. The repertoire holds about 900,000 distinct CDR3 sequences, with around 30% as singletons. V trimming: 6 bases; J trimming: 8 bases; junction bases outside the gene matches: 4. The CDR3 length is 14 residues. Germline V gene lookup returns CDR1 SNHLY and CDR2 FYNNEI. This sequence originates from a human donor in good health (CMV status not recorded). Some clones in this sample may be carry-over from other donors' samples. The chain recombines TRBV2 with TRBJ2-1; 13 positions agree with TRBD2. The source was cultured CD8+ T cells from PBMCs, collected from culture after CMV antigen stimulation. The CDR3 protein is CASSRTSGGDEQFF. The CDR3 bases are TGTGCCAGCAGCCGGACTAGCGGGGGCGATGAGCAGTTCTTC.